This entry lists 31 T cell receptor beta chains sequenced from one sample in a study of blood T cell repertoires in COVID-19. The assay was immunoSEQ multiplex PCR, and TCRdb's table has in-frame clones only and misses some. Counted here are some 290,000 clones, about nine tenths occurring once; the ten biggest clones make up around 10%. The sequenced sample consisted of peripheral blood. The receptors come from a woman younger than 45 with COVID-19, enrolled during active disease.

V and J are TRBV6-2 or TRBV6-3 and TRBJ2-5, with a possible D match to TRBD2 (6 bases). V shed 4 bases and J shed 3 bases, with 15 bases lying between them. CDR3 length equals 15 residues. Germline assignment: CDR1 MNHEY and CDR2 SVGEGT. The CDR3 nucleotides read TGTGCCAGCAGTTTAGCTGGGGACTTCGAAGAGACCCAGTACTTC. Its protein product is CASSLAGDFEETQYF.

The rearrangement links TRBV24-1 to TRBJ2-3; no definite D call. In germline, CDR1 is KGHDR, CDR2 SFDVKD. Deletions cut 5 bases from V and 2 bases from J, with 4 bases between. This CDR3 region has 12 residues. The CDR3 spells CATSADTDTQYF. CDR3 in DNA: TGTGCCACCAGTGCAGACACAGATACGCAGTATTTT.

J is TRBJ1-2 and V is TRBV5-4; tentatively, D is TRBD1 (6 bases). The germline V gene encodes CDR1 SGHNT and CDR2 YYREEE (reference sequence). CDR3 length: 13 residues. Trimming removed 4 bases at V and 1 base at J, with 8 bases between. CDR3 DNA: TGTGCCAGCAGCCGGACAGTTAACTATGGCTACACCTTC. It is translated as CASSRTVNYGYTF.

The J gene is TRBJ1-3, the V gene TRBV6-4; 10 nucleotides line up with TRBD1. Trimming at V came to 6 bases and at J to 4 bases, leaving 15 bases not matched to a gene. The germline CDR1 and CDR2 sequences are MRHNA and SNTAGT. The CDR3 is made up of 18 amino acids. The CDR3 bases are TGTGCCAGCAGGGAAGGACAGGGGGTTCACCCTACGGGAAACACCATATATTTT. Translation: CASREGQGVHPTGNTIYF.

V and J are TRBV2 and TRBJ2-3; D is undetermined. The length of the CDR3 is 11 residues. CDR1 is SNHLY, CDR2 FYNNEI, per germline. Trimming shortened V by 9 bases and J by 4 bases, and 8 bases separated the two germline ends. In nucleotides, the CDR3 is TGTGCCAGTGACATTTCAGATACGCAGTATTTT. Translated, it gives CASDISDTQYF.

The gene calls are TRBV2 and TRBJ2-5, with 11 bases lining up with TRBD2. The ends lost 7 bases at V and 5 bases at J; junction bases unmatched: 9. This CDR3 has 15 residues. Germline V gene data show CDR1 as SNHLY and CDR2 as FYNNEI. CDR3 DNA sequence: TGTGCCAGCACCCAACTAGCGGGGGTGGAGGAGACCCAGTACTTC. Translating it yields CASTQLAGVEETQYF.

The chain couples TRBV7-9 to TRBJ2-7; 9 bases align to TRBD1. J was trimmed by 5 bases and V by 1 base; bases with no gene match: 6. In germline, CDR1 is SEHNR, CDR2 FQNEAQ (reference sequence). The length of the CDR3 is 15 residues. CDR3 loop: CASSLGTGDVNEQYF. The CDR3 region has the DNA TGTGCCAGCAGCTTAGGGACAGGGGACGTGAACGAGCAGTACTTC.

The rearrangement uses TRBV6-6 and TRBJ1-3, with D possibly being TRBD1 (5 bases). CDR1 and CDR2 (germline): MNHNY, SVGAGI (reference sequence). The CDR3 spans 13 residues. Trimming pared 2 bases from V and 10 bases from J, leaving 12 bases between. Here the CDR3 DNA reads TGTGCCAGCAGTTACCAGGACGGGGGTACCATATATTTT. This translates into CASSYQDGGTIYF.

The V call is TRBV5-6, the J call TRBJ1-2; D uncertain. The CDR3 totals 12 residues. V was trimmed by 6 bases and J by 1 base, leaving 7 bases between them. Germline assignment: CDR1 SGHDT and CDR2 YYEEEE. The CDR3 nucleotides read TGTGCCAGCACCCTCTATAACTATGGCTACACCTTC. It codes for CASTLYNYGYTF.

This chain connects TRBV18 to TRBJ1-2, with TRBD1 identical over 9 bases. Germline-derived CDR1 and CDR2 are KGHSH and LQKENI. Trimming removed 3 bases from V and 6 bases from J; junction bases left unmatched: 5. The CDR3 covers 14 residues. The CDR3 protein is CASSPGTGLDGYTF. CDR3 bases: TGTGCCAGCTCACCCGGGACAGGGCTCGATGGCTACACCTTC.

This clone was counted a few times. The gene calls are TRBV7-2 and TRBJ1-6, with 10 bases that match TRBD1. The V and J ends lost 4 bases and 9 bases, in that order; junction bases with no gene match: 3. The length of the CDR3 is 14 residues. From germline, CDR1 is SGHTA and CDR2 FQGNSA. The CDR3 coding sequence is TGTGCCAGCAGCTCACGGGACAGGGGTTCACCCCTCCACTTT. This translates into CASSSRDRGSPLHF.

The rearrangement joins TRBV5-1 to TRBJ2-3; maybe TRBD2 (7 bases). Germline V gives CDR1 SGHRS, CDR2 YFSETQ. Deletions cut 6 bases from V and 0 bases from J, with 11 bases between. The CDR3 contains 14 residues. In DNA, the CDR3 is TGCGCCAGCAAGGGGGGGGGAAGCACAGATACGCAGTATTTT. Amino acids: CASKGGGSTDTQYF. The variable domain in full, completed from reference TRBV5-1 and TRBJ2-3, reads KAGVTQTPRYLIKTRGQQVTLSCSPISGHRSVSWYQQTPGQGLQFLFEYFSETQRNKGNFPGRFSGRQFSNSRSEMNVSTLELGDSALYLCASKGGGSTDTQYFGPGTRLTVL.

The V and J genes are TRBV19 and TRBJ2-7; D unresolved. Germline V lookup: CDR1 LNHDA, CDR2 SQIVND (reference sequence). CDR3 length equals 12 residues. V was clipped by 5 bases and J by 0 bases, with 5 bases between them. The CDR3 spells CASSFSSYEQYF. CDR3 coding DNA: TGTGCCAGTAGTTTTAGCTCCTACGAGCAGTACTTC.

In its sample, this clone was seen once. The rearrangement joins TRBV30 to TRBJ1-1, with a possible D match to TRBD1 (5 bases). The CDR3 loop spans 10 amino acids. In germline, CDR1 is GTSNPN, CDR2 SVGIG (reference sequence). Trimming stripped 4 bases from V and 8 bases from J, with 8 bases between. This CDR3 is CAWTKGEAFF. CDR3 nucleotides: TGTGCCTGGACGAAGGGGGAAGCTTTCTTT.

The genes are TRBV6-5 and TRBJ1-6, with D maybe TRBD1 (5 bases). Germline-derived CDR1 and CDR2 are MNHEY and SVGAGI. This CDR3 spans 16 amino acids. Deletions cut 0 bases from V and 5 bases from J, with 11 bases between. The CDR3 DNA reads TGTGCCAGCAGTTACTCGGGCGGGGCCAATAATTCACCCCTCCACTTT. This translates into CASSYSGGANNSPLHF.

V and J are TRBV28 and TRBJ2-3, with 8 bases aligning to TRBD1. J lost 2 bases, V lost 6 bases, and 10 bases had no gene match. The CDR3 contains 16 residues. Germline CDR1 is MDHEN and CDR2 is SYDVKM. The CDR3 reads CASRRTGQGHTDTQYF. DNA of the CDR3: TGTGCCAGCAGGCGAACTGGACAGGGACACACAGATACGCAGTATTTT.

In nucleotides, the CDR3 is TGCGCCAGCAGTAGTGGCGGGGGGGCCATGGAGACCCAGTACTTC. This sequence encodes CASSSGGGAMETQYF. The rearrangement uses TRBV5-1 and TRBJ2-5, with 9 bases matching TRBD2. This CDR3 is built from 15 residues. Germline V gene lookup returns CDR1 SGHRS and CDR2 YFSETQ. The V and J ends lost 5 bases and 5 bases, in that order; junction bases with no gene match: 10.

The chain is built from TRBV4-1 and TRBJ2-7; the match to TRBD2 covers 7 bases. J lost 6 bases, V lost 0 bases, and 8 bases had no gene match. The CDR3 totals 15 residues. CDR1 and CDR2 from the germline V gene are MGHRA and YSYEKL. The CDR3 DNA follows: TGCGCCAGCAGCCAAGAGAGGAGCGGGGCCCTCGAGCAGTACTTC. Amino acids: CASSQERSGALEQYF.

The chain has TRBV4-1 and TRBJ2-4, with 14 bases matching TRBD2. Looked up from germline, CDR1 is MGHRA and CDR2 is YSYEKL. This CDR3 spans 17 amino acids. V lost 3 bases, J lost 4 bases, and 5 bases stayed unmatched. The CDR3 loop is CASSQGGLAGVKNIQYF. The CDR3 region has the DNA TGCGCCAGCAGCCAGGGGGGACTAGCGGGGGTAAAAAACATTCAGTACTTC.

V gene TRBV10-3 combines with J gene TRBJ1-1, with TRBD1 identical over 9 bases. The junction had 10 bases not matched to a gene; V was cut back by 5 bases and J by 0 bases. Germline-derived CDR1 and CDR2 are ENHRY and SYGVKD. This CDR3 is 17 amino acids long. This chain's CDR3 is CAISSPPGQGMNTEAFF. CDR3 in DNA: TGTGCCATCAGTTCGCCTCCGGGACAGGGCATGAACACTGAAGCTTTCTTT.

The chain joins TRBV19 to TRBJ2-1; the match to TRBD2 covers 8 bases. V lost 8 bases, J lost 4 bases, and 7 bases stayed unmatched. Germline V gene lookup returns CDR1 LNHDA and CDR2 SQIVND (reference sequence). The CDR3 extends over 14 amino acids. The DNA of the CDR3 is TGTGCCAGTGGAGGCCAGCGGGGGTACAATGAGCAGTTCTTC. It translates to CASGGQRGYNEQFF.

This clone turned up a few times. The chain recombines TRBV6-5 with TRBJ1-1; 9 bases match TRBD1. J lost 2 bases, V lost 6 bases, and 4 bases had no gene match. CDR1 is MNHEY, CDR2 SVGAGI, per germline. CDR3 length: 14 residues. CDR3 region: CASSRTGANTEAFF. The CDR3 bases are TGTGCCAGCAGCAGGACAGGGGCCAACACTGAAGCTTTCTTT.

The CDR3 DNA sequence: TGTGCCAGCAGTTTCATAGCGTCGAACAGGGGGCTAATGAACACTGAAGCTTTCTTT. This translates into CASSFIASNRGLMNTEAFF. The chain has TRBV28 and TRBJ1-1; 9 bases match TRBD1. The germline V gene has CDR1 MDHEN and CDR2 SYDVKM. The CDR3 runs 19 residues. Trimming at V came to 3 bases and at J to 0 bases, leaving 14 bases not matched to a gene.

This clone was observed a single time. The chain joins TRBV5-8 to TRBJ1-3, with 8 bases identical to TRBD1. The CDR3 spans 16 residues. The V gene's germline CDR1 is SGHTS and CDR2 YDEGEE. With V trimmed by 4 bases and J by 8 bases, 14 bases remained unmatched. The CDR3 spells CASSRGQGILMDTIYF. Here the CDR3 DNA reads TGTGCCAGCAGCCGTGGACAGGGTATCCTGATGGACACCATATATTTT.

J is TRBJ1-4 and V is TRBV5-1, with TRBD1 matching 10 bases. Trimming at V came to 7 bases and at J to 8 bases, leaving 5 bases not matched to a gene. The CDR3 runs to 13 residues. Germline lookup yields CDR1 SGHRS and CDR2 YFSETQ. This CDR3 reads CASRQGAEEKLFF. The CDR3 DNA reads TGCGCCAGCCGACAGGGGGCAGAGGAAAAACTGTTTTTT.

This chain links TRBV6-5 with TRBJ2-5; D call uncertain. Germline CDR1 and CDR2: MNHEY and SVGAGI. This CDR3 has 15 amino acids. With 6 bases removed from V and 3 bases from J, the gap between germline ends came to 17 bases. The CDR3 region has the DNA TGTGCCAGCAGGTTCCAACCCCTCGGAGAAGAGACCCAGTACTTC. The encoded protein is CASRFQPLGEETQYF.

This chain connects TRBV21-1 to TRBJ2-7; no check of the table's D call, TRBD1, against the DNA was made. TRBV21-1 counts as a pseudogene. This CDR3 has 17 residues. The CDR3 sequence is CASSIKRAQGISYEQYF. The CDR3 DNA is TGTGCCAGCAGCATAAAAAGGGCACAGGGAATCTCCTACGAGCAGTACTTC.

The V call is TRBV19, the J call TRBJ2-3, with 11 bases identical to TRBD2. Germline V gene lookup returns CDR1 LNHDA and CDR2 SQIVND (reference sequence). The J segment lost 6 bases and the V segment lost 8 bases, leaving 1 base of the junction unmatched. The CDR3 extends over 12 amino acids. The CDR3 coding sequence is TGTGCCAGTCGACTAGCGGGGGATACGCAGTATTTT. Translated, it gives CASRLAGDTQYF.

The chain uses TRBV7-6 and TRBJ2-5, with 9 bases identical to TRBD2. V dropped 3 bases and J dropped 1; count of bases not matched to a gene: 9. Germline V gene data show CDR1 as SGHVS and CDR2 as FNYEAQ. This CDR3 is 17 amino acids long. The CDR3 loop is CASSFRVAGATQETQYF. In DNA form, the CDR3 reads TGTGCCAGCAGCTTTAGGGTAGCGGGGGCTACCCAAGAGACCCAGTACTTC.

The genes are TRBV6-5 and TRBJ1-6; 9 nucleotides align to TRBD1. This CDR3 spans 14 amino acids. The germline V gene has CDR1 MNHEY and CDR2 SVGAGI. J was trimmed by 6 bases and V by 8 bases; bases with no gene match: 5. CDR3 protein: CASSWTGVNSPLHF. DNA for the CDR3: TGTGCCAGCTCTTGGACAGGGGTTAATTCACCCCTCCACTTT.

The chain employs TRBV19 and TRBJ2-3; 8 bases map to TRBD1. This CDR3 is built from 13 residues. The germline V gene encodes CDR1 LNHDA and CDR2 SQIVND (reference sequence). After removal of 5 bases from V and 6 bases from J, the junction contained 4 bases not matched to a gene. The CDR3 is CASSVDRGDTQYF. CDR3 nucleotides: TGTGCCAGTAGTGTTGACAGGGGCGATACGCAGTATTTT.